A selection of T cell receptor beta chains follows, all from one sample in a study of blood T cells in healthy people across ages. One entry per CDR3 protein results from TCRdb running MiXCR on the 5' RACE reads. Of 1.8 million or so distinct CDR3 sequences in the sample, approximately 39% were seen once. Sequencing input: blood. All receptors derive from a human donor in good health. Both conserved end residues are trimmed from each CDR3. Fields, in order: J gene, V gene, clone size, CDR3 protein. Clone sizes are given selectively: once, few, many, or a class where the clone is expanded.

J gene: TRBJ1-1
V gene: TRBV5-6
clone size: -
CDR3 protein: ASSWVGSEAF

J gene: TRBJ2-6
V gene: TRBV28
clone size: -
CDR3 protein: AIPGPPSGANVLT

J gene: TRBJ2-6
V gene: TRBV20-1
clone size: -
CDR3 protein: SATGAGANVLT

J gene: TRBJ1-4
V gene: TRBV6-6
clone size: -
CDR3 protein: ASRTGGQVEKLF

J gene: TRBJ2-5
V gene: TRBV5-6
clone size: -
CDR3 protein: ASSSKRGGETQY

J gene: TRBJ2-1
V gene: TRBV14
clone size: -
CDR3 protein: ASSQDSGANEQF

J gene: TRBJ2-7
V gene: TRBV28
clone size: many
CDR3 protein: ASSSYVQGQQY

J gene: TRBJ2-5
V gene: TRBV29-1
clone size: few
CDR3 protein: SVEKTIPGETQY

J gene: TRBJ1-1
V gene: TRBV29-1
clone size: -
CDR3 protein: SVDRGVMNTEAF

J gene: TRBJ1-5
V gene: TRBV24-1
clone size: -
CDR3 protein: ATSCRGSNQPQH

J gene: TRBJ2-6
V gene: TRBV12-3/TRBV12-4
clone size: many
CDR3 protein: ASSLFSGANVLT

J gene: TRBJ2-4
V gene: TRBV4-3
clone size: few
CDR3 protein: ASSHPSGGAENIQY

J gene: TRBJ2-1
V gene: TRBV19
clone size: -
CDR3 protein: ATGTSGGIYNEQF

J gene: TRBJ2-1
V gene: TRBV7-3
clone size: -
CDR3 protein: ASSLSPGNEQF

J gene: TRBJ2-3
V gene: TRBV12-3/TRBV12-4
clone size: few
CDR3 protein: ASGPRRGTQY

J gene: TRBJ1-2
V gene: TRBV4-3
clone size: -
CDR3 protein: ASSGGLGYT

J gene: TRBJ1-2
V gene: TRBV7-9
clone size: -
CDR3 protein: ASSFMDYDHT

J gene: TRBJ1-2
V gene: TRBV20-1
clone size: -
CDR3 protein: SANYIRGGGRHYGYT

J gene: TRBJ2-2
V gene: TRBV10-3
clone size: few
CDR3 protein: APKQGGLGGTGELF

J gene: TRBJ2-2
V gene: TRBV29-1
clone size: few
CDR3 protein: SVASQLTGELF

J gene: TRBJ1-1
V gene: TRBV29-1
clone size: -
CDR3 protein: SVANFGEAF

J gene: TRBJ2-3
V gene: TRBV12-3/TRBV12-4
clone size: -
CDR3 protein: ASRRTTDTRY

J gene: TRBJ2-1
V gene: TRBV20-1
clone size: few
CDR3 protein: SARPIAGGHNEQF

J gene: TRBJ1-2
V gene: TRBV20-1
clone size: -
CDR3 protein: SATPGVDYGYT

J gene: TRBJ2-1
V gene: TRBV2
clone size: -
CDR3 protein: ASTGSLFYEQF

J gene: TRBJ2-7
V gene: TRBV4-2
clone size: -
CDR3 protein: ASSPVGANLVNERY

J gene: TRBJ2-3
V gene: TRBV6-2/TRBV6-3
clone size: -
CDR3 protein: ASSALWDDTDTQY

J gene: TRBJ2-1
V gene: TRBV15
clone size: -
CDR3 protein: ATSRDEPSGTGVYNEQF

J gene: TRBJ2-2
V gene: TRBV12-3/TRBV12-4
clone size: few
CDR3 protein: ASTPENEGTGELF

J gene: TRBJ2-1
V gene: TRBV12-5
clone size: -
CDR3 protein: ASGFGGISYNEQF

J gene: TRBJ1-6
V gene: TRBV4-1
clone size: -
CDR3 protein: ASSPPGGLLYSPLH

J gene: TRBJ1-5
V gene: TRBV12-3/TRBV12-4
clone size: -
CDR3 protein: ASSWGGAWQPQH

J gene: TRBJ2-7
V gene: TRBV4-3
clone size: -
CDR3 protein: ASSQDGGSSYEQY

J gene: TRBJ1-2
V gene: TRBV3-1
clone size: -
CDR3 protein: ASSQGAGFYGYT

J gene: TRBJ2-7
V gene: TRBV20-1
clone size: -
CDR3 protein: SARDRYYEQY

J gene: TRBJ2-3
V gene: TRBV2
clone size: few
CDR3 protein: ASRVFDTQY

J gene: TRBJ1-6
V gene: TRBV3-1
clone size: -
CDR3 protein: ASSPLDGTAQPLH

J gene: TRBJ1-1
V gene: TRBV12-3/TRBV12-4
clone size: few
CDR3 protein: ASSFSGFEQAF

J gene: TRBJ2-1
V gene: TRBV7-2
clone size: few
CDR3 protein: ASSSLAGGKF

J gene: TRBJ2-7
V gene: TRBV6-5
clone size: -
CDR3 protein: ASSRDKSYEQY

J gene: TRBJ2-1
V gene: TRBV28
clone size: -
CDR3 protein: AAREQLYNEQF

J gene: TRBJ1-5
V gene: TRBV27
clone size: few
CDR3 protein: ASSWSFSNQPQH

J gene: TRBJ2-5
V gene: TRBV9
clone size: few
CDR3 protein: ASSADLLAGAETQY

J gene: TRBJ2-1
V gene: TRBV5-1
clone size: -
CDR3 protein: ASSLSFAPYNEQF

J gene: TRBJ1-5
V gene: TRBV12-3/TRBV12-4
clone size: -
CDR3 protein: ASTPSTHSNQPQH

J gene: TRBJ2-5
V gene: TRBV28
clone size: -
CDR3 protein: ASSFRGGRGETQY

J gene: TRBJ2-1
V gene: TRBV28
clone size: -
CDR3 protein: ASIGRGAKRFNEQF

J gene: TRBJ2-1
V gene: TRBV7-2
clone size: -
CDR3 protein: ASSPHPGLEINEQF

J gene: TRBJ2-3
V gene: TRBV4-2
clone size: -
CDR3 protein: ASQGGTHTDTQY